These 9 T cell receptor beta chains share one sample of origin, sequenced in a study of regulatory T cells in long-lasting Graves disease. Construction of TCR beta libraries relied on iRepertoire HTBI primers and on Arm-PCR targeting CDR3 regions. MiXCR, applied by TCRdb to the multiplex PCR reads, yields one record per CDR3 protein. The sample holds about 500,000 distinct CDR3 sequences, roughly 17% seen once. Time point defined: newly diagnosed GD, antithyroid drugs for less than 3 months. RNA isolated from PBMCs was used to make the TCR library. These sequences were also reported in another study, on T cells in Graves' hyperthyroidism and ophthalmopathy.

The starting material was peripheral blood mononuclear cells (PBMCs), obtained at new diagnosis, from a patient treated with antithyroid drugs. These receptors were obtained from a man in his forties or fifties with Graves disease.

This clonotype was observed at least ten times. V and J are TRBV30 and TRBJ1-3; D not resolved. This CDR3 has 13 amino acids. V was cut by 8 bases and J by 0 bases, with 11 bases left in between. Germline V gives CDR1 GTSNPN, CDR2 SVGIG (reference sequence). This chain's CDR3 is CAGNGRSGNTIYF. The CDR3 region has the DNA TGTGCCGGGAACGGTCGCTCTGGAAACACCATATATTTT.

This clonotype has ten or more counts. The genes are TRBV28 and TRBJ2-5; no clear D gene. The CDR3 runs 15 residues. Germline loops: CDR1 MDHEN, CDR2 SYDVKM. With 5 bases removed from V and 3 bases from J, the gap between germline ends came to 16 bases. Here the CDR3 reads CASSTRRTNKETQYF. CDR3 in DNA: TGTGCCAGCAGTACGCGCCGGACGAATAAAGAGACCCAGTACTTC.

This clonotype was found a few times. The genes are TRBV19 and TRBJ2-7; 8 bases fit TRBD1. V gave up 6 bases and J gave up 2 bases; unmatched junction bases: 3. The CDR3 length is 13 residues. CDR1 is LNHDA and CDR2 is SQIVND in the germline V gene (reference sequence). The CDR3 is CASSRGRPYEQYF. The DNA of the CDR3 is TGTGCCAGTAGCAGGGGGCGCCCCTACGAGCAGTACTTC.

Concerning this clonotype itself: A read error may explain this, as a much larger clone is one base away. A read error is likely, as this CDR3 ends without the conserved phenylalanine or tryptophan. J is TRBJ1-2 and V is TRBV12-3 or TRBV12-4; perhaps TRBD1 as D (6 bases). The V gene lost 5 bases and the J gene lost 7 bases, with 17 bases spanning the gap. The CDR3 contains 14 residues. In DNA form, the CDR3 reads TGTGCCAGCAGTGCCAAACAGGGAGCGGGTGGCTACACCTCC. Its protein product is CASSAKQGAGGYTS.

This clonotype was recorded at least ten times. The CDR3 spells CARGLAMRPDTQYF. DNA of the CDR3: TGTGCCAGAGGACTAGCCATGCGACCAGATACGCAGTATTTT. The rearrangement joins TRBV2 to TRBJ2-3; the match to TRBD2 covers 8 bases. V shed 9 bases, J shed 4 bases, and the junction held 9 bases outside the gene matches. Germline-derived CDR1 and CDR2 are SNHLY and FYNNEI. The CDR3 is 14 amino acids.

This clonotype has ten or more counts. The rearrangement uses TRBV20-1 and TRBJ1-5, with no clear D. This CDR3 has 14 residues. Trimming left V 1 base short and J 3 bases short, with 10 bases between. CDR1 and CDR2 (germline): DFQATT, SNEGSKA (reference sequence). This CDR3 reads CSARGGQPNQPQHF. The DNA of the CDR3 is TGCAGTGCTAGAGGAGGGCAACCCAATCAGCCCCAGCATTTT.

The rearrangement uses TRBV6-5 and TRBJ1-6; possible D gene TRBD1, 5 bases. This CDR3 spans 16 amino acids. V was shortened by 2 bases and J by 6 bases, with 14 bases between the two germline ends. CDR1 is MNHEY and CDR2 is SVGAGI in the germline V gene. The CDR3 loop reads CASSYEGRGRNSPLHF. Written as DNA, the CDR3 is TGTGCCAGCAGTTACGAGGGGAGGGGCCGTAATTCACCCCTCCACTTT.

This clonotype was seen a handful of times. This chain joins TRBV28 and TRBJ1-5; maybe TRBD1 (5 bases). CDR3 length: 15 residues. CDR1 and CDR2 (germline): MDHEN, SYDVKM. Trimming stripped 6 bases from V and 1 base from J, with 13 bases between. The DNA for the CDR3 is TGTGCCAGCAGAGTTTTAGGGGCCAGCAATCAGCCCCAGCATTTT. As protein: CASRVLGASNQPQHF.

The chain uses TRBV7-2 and TRBJ1-1; 7 nucleotides align to TRBD1. J lost 1 base, V lost 2 bases, and 10 bases had no gene match. The germline gives CDR1 SGHTA, CDR2 FQGNSA. This CDR3 has 17 amino acids. The CDR3, as DNA: TGTGCCAGCAGCTTAATGTTGCTCGACAGGGCGAACACTGAAGCTTTCTTT. This sequence encodes CASSLMLLDRANTEAFF.